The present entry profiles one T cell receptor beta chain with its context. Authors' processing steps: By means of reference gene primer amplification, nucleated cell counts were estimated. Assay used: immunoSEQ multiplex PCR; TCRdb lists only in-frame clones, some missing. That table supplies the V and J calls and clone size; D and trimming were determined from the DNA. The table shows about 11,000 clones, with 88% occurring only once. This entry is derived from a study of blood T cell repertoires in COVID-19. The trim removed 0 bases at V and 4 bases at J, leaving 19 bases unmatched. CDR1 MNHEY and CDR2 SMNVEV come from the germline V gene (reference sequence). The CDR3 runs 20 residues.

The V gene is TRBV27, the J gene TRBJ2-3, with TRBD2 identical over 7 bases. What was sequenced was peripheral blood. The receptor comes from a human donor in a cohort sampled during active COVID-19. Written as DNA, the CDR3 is TGTGCCAGCAGTTTATCACGTGGGGGTTGGGGCGGGAGAGCCCCAGATACGCAGTATTTT. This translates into CASSLSRGGWGGRAPDTQYF.